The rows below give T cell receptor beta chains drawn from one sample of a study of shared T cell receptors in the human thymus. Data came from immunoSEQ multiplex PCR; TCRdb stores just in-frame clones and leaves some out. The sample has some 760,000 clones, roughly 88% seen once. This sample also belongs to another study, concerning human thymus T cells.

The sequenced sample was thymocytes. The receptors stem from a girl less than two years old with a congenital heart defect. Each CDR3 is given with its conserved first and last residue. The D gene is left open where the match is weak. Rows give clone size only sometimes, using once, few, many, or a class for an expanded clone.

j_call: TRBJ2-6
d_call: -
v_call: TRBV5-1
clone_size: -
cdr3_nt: TGCGCCAGCAGGCCTGACACCATTCACCGCTCTGGGGCCAACGTCCTGACTTTC
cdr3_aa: CASRPDTIHRSGANVLTF

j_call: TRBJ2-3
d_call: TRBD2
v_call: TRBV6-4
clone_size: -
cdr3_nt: TGTGCCAGCAGTGGGACTAGCGGGGGCGCCCCGGGAGATACGCAGTATTTT
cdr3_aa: CASSGTSGGAPGDTQYF

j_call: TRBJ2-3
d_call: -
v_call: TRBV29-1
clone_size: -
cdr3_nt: TGCAGCGTTGGGGGCCTCGACTACTCCCAGGTTGGGACTAGCACAGATACGCAGTATTTT
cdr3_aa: CSVGGLDYSQVGTSTDTQYF

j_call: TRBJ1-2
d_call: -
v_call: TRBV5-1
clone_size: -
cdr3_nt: TGCGCCAGCAGTCGAGAGAGAAACAGGGATGGCTACACCTTC
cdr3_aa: CASSRERNRDGYTF

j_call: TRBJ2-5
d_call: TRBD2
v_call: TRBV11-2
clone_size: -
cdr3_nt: TGTGCCAGCAGCTCAGCGGGGATCAGACAAGAGACCCAGTACTTC
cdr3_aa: CASSSAGIRQETQYF

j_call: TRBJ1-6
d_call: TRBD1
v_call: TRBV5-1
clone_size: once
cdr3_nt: TGCGCCAGCAGCTTCGAACAGGGGGCAGGCTCCTATAATTCACCCCTCCACTTT
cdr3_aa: CASSFEQGAGSYNSPLHF

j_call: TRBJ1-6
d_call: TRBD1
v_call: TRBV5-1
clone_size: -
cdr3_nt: TGCGCCAGCACCCTCGACAGGGGTAAAAGAAATTCACCCCTCCACTTT
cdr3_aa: CASTLDRGKRNSPLHF

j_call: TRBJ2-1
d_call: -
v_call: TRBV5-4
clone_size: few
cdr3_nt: TGTGCCAGCAGCAGGCTACCTCAACCCGCCGGGGGTGAGCAGTTCTTC
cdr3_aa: CASSRLPQPAGGEQFF

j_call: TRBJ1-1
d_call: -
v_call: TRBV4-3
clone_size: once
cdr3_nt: TGCGCCAGCAGATATAAAGGGGCTACGGAAACTGAAGCTTTCTTT
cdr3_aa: CASRYKGATETEAFF

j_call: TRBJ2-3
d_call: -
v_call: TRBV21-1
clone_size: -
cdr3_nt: TGTGCCAGCAGCTGGTGGTCGGACAGGGGGCTGGGTACGCAGTATTTT
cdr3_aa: CASSWWSDRGLGTQYF

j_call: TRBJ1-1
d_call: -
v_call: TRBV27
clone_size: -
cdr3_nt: TGTGCCAGCAGTCCCCAGGGAGGGGACACTGAAGCTTTCTTT
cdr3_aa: CASSPQGGDTEAFF

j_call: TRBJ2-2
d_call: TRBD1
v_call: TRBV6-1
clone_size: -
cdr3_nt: TGTGCCAGCAGTGACCGGGACAGGGTGGGTCCCGGGGAGCTGTTTTTT
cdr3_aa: CASSDRDRVGPGELFF

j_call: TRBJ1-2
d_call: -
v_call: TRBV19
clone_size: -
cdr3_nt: TGTGCCAGTAGTATAGAGACAGTTTTGGGCTATGGCTACACCTTC
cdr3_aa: CASSIETVLGYGYTF

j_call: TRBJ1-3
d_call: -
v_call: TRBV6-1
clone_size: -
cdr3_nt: TGTGCCAGCAGCGAATTCGCGGGGACCGGAAACACCATATATTTT
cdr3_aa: CASSEFAGTGNTIYF

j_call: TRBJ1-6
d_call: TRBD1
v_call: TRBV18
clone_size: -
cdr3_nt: TGTGCCAGCTCATCGTCACAGGGGAAAATTTCACCCCTCCACTTT
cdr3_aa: CASSSSQGKISPLHF

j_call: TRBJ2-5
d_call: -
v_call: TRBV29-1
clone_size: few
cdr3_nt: TGCAGCGTTTGTTCGGAGCCGATGAAGAAGACCCAGTACTTC
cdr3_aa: CSVCSEPMKKTQYF

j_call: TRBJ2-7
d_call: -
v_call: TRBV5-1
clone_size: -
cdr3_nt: TGCGCCAGCAGCTCCCTTAACAGGGCTGAAGTCCCCCACGAGCAGTACTTC
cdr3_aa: CASSSLNRAEVPHEQYF

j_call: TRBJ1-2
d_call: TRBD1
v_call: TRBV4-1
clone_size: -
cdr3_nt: TGCGCCAGCACAGATGGGGGACAGAGGTATGGCTACACCTTC
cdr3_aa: CASTDGGQRYGYTF

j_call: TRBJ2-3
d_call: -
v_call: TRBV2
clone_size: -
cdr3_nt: TGTGCCTCGTGTAGCGGCCGCCGGCGGGGTACCTCTAGCACAGATACGCAGTATTTT
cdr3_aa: CASCSGRRRGTSSTDTQYF

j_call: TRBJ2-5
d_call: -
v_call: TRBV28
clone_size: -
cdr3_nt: TGTGCCAGCAGTTCTTACCTGGTCGGCGGGGAGACCCAGTACTTC
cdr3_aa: CASSSYLVGGETQYF

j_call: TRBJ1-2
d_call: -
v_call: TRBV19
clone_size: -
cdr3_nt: TGTGCCAGTAGTATAGTTAAGGGAGGGTATGGCTACACCTTC
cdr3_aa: CASSIVKGGYGYTF

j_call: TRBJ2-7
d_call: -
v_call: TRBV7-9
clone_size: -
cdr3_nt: TGTGCCAGCAGCCGAGGGACCTACGAGCAGTACTTC
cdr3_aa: CASSRGTYEQYF

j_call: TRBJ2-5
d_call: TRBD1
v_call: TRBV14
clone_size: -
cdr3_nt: TGTGCCAGCAGCCACGAGACAGGGCAGCAAGAGACCCAGTACTTC
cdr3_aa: CASSHETGQQETQYF

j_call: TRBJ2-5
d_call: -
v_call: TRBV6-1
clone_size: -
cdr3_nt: TGTGCCAGCAGAAGGACAACTCAAGAGACCCAGTACTTC
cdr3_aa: CASRRTTQETQYF

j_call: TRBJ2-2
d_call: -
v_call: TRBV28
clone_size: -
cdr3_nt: TGTGCCAGCGACCCGGAGGGGGCGTCGAACACCGGGGAGCTGTTTTTT
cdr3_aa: CASDPEGASNTGELFF